Listed below are T cell receptor beta chains from one sample, sequenced in a study of T cell changes during pregnancy in multiple sclerosis. Method: immunoSEQ multiplex PCR; TCRdb's copy keeps in-frame clones and lacks some. The table records approximately 66,000 clones, about 91% of them present only once. Sequencing used CD8+ T cells from peripheral blood mononuclear cells, obtained before pregnancy. All receptors come from a female donor with multiple sclerosis, enrolled in a pregnancy study. Both conserved end residues are part of each CDR3. Rows give clone size only sometimes, using once, few, many, or a class for an expanded clone.

CDR3aa: CASSDPRGTSGTDTQYF
v_gene: TRBV2
j_gene: TRBJ2-3
abundance: .

CDR3aa: CASSLWAGGDEQFF
v_gene: TRBV7-8
j_gene: TRBJ2-1
abundance: .

CDR3aa: CASSTQVSNQPQHF
v_gene: TRBV6-6
j_gene: TRBJ1-5
abundance: .

CDR3aa: CATRGLTNEKLFF
v_gene: TRBV6-6
j_gene: TRBJ1-4
abundance: .

CDR3aa: CASSVSTGGFNEQYF
v_gene: TRBV9
j_gene: TRBJ2-7
abundance: .

CDR3aa: CASSPLAGGLNEQFF
v_gene: TRBV5-4
j_gene: TRBJ2-1
abundance: .

CDR3aa: CASRLTGGRTGELFF
v_gene: TRBV27
j_gene: TRBJ2-2
abundance: once

CDR3aa: CSGPKEGLAGPDTQYF
v_gene: TRBV29-1
j_gene: TRBJ2-3
abundance: .

CDR3aa: CASAQVREDYGYTF
v_gene: TRBV18
j_gene: TRBJ1-2
abundance: .

CDR3aa: CASNFGRTTYEQYF
v_gene: TRBV6-1
j_gene: TRBJ2-7
abundance: .

CDR3aa: CASSQNRVEKLFF
v_gene: TRBV14
j_gene: TRBJ1-4
abundance: .

CDR3aa: CASSIAPGEQYF
v_gene: TRBV19
j_gene: TRBJ2-7
abundance: .

CDR3aa: CSVELTGAPYEQYF
v_gene: TRBV29-1
j_gene: .
abundance: .

CDR3aa: CASSTDRGLSYEQYF
v_gene: TRBV5-5
j_gene: TRBJ2-7
abundance: .

CDR3aa: CASSIDLEDFGYTF
v_gene: TRBV19
j_gene: TRBJ1-2
abundance: .

CDR3aa: CASSYGTGNTEAFF
v_gene: TRBV6-5
j_gene: TRBJ1-1
abundance: .

CDR3aa: CASMRAGWEEDTQYF
v_gene: TRBV6-6
j_gene: TRBJ2-3
abundance: .

CDR3aa: CASSQRTGTYNSPLHF
v_gene: TRBV7-9
j_gene: TRBJ1-6
abundance: .

CDR3aa: CASSYLAGGLTEAFF
v_gene: TRBV6-5
j_gene: TRBJ1-1
abundance: .

CDR3aa: CASSQSIGAMNTEAFF
v_gene: TRBV4-1
j_gene: TRBJ1-1
abundance: .